Below, 24 T cell receptor beta chains from the same sample are listed, as sequenced in a study of response to subunit inactivated influenza vaccine. MiXCR was run by TCRdb on the RT-PCR reads, yielding one entry per CDR3 protein. The sample carries approximately 700,000 distinct CDR3 sequences, 14% recorded once. The specimen was PBMCs from blood, collected 14 to 15 days before vaccination. These receptors originate from a man aged 50 to 59 who received an inactivated influenza vaccine.

There are a few counts of this clonotype. This chain joins TRBV3-1 and TRBJ2-1, with 11 positions matching TRBD2. With V trimmed by 6 bases and J by 10 bases, 11 bases remained unmatched. Germline V lookup: CDR1 LGHDT, CDR2 YNNKEL (reference sequence). This CDR3 contains 15 residues. The DNA for the CDR3 is TGTGCCAGCAGGATCGGGACTAGCGGCACTTTCGAGCAGTTCTTC. Translation: CASRIGTSGTFEQFF.

The chain recombines TRBV29-1 with TRBJ1-5; D is perhaps TRBD1 (5 bases). The CDR3 runs to 12 residues. From germline, CDR1 is SQVTM and CDR2 ANQGSEA. Trimming pared 4 bases from V and 7 bases from J, leaving 11 bases between. CDR3 in amino acids: CSVAGSGQPQHF. The CDR3 DNA reads as TGCAGCGTTGCAGGGTCCGGGCAGCCCCAGCATTTT.

In this sample, this clonotype turned up a few times. The CDR3 coding sequence is TGCAGCGTTGAGAAAGGACAGGGATTCACAGATACGCAGTATTTT. Translation: CSVEKGQGFTDTQYF. The chain joins TRBV29-1 to TRBJ2-3; TRBD1 agrees at 8 bases. Losses at the gene ends were 3 bases for V and 2 bases for J; bases not matched to a gene: 7. The germline CDR1 and CDR2 sequences are SQVTM and ANQGSEA. The CDR3 consists of 15 residues.

V usage is TRBV7-2 and J usage is TRBJ2-3; a weak D match, TRBD1 (6 bases). The V gene lost 1 base and the J gene lost 2 bases, with 13 bases spanning the gap. CDR3 size: 16 residues. Germline assignment: CDR1 SGHTA and CDR2 FQGNSA. The CDR3 is CASSLGMGAATDTQYF. The CDR3 DNA reads as TGTGCCAGCAGCTTAGGGATGGGGGCCGCCACAGATACGCAGTATTTT.

This clonotype showed up just a few times. The rearrangement joins TRBV4-3 to TRBJ2-1; 7 bases match TRBD1. CDR1 is LGHNA and CDR2 is YSLEER in the germline V gene. The junction had 14 bases not matched to a gene; V was cut back by 1 base and J by 8 bases. CDR3 size: 17 residues. The CDR3 is CASSQADRATGVYEQFF. The CDR3 DNA is TGCGCCAGCAGCCAAGCCGACAGGGCAACCGGAGTGTATGAGCAGTTCTTC.

The sample holds a few counts of this clonotype. The chain employs TRBV20-1 and TRBJ2-2; D is unresolved. Germline CDR1 DFQATT, CDR2 SNEGSKA (reference sequence). Trimming removed 2 bases at V and 5 bases at J, with 9 bases between. The CDR3 sequence is 13 residues long. CDR3 protein: CSARTPVTGELFF. CDR3 DNA sequence: TGCAGTGCTAGAACCCCGGTAACCGGGGAGCTGTTTTTT.

This clonotype came up a few times. The chain employs TRBV25-1 and TRBJ2-7; the D gene is possibly TRBD1 (5 bases). The germline V gene encodes CDR1 MGHDK and CDR2 SYGVNS. The V and J ends lost 11 bases and 2 bases respectively, with 10 bases between them. This CDR3 has 11 residues. CDR3 residues: CASRQTYEQYF. The CDR3 bases are TGTGCCTCTCGACAGACCTACGAGCAGTACTTC.

This clonotype was counted a few times. The chain uses TRBV3-1 and TRBJ2-2; 10 bases align to TRBD2. The length of the CDR3 is 16 residues. Germline-derived CDR1 and CDR2 are LGHDT and YNNKEL (reference sequence). The ends lost 1 base at V and 6 bases at J; junction bases unmatched: 5. This CDR3 is CASSQGSGRAPGELFF. CDR3 coding DNA: TGTGCCAGCAGCCAAGGCAGCGGGAGGGCCCCCGGGGAGCTGTTTTTT.

The rearrangement joins TRBV29-1 to TRBJ1-2, with TRBD1 matching over 9 bases. This CDR3 is built from 14 residues. Per germline, CDR1 SQVTM and CDR2 ANQGSEA. V was clipped by 7 bases and J by 8 bases; unmatched bases: 14. Written as DNA, the CDR3 is TGCAGCGCCAACCGGGGACAGGGTATCTGGGGCTACACCTTC. This codes for CSANRGQGIWGYTF.

The chain couples TRBV20-1 to TRBJ1-4; D possibly corresponds to TRBD1 (6 bases). V lost 2 bases to trimming and J lost 0 bases, with 7 bases between them. The germline gives CDR1 DFQATT, CDR2 SNEGSKA (reference sequence). This CDR3 is built from 14 residues. The CDR3 nucleotides read TGCAGTGCTAGACAGGGGCCAACTAATGAAAAACTGTTTTTT. The encoded protein is CSARQGPTNEKLFF.

The chain links TRBV6-1 to TRBJ2-2, with D possibly being TRBD1 (6 bases). Germline V gene sequence: CDR1 MNHNS, CDR2 SASEGT. The CDR3 sequence is 13 residues long. Trimming pared 11 bases from V and 0 bases from J, leaving 10 bases between. CDR3: CAVQGPNTGELFF. The CDR3 coding sequence is TGTGCCGTACAGGGCCCGAACACCGGGGAGCTGTTTTTT.

The chain recombines TRBV7-2 with TRBJ1-5, with a weak D call TRBD1 (6 bases). CDR1 SGHTA and CDR2 FQGNSA come from the germline V gene. V lost 1 base to trimming and J lost 7 bases, with 20 bases between them. The CDR3 has 17 amino acids. CDR3 in DNA: TGTGCCAGCAGCTTAGGGAGAACCGGGACAAATCAGCAGCCCCAGCATTTT. Translated: CASSLGRTGTNQQPQHF.

This CDR3 reads CASSWAGGVNEQFF. CDR3 DNA: TGTGCCAGCAGTTGGGCGGGGGGCGTCAATGAGCAGTTCTTC. The chain has TRBV28 and TRBJ2-1, with 8 bases that match TRBD2. CDR3 length equals 14 residues. V shed 4 bases, J shed 6 bases, and the junction held 5 bases outside the gene matches. Germline values: CDR1 MDHEN, CDR2 SYDVKM.

CDR3 in amino acids: CASSHLAGGPGTGELFF. The CDR3 region has the DNA TGCGCCAGCAGCCACCTAGCGGGGGGGCCGGGCACCGGGGAGCTGTTTTTT. The rearrangement uses TRBV4-1 and TRBJ2-2, with 12 nucleotides matching TRBD2. Germline CDR1 MGHRA, CDR2 YSYEKL. V trimming: 3 bases; J trimming: 4 bases; junction bases outside the gene matches: 6. This CDR3 has 17 residues.

In this sample, this clonotype turned up a few times. The V gene is TRBV12-3 or TRBV12-4, the J gene TRBJ2-1, with 12 bases fitting TRBD2. This CDR3 is built from 16 residues. Trimming at V came to 1 base and at J to 8 bases, leaving 6 bases not matched to a gene. In DNA, the CDR3 is TGTGCCAGCAGTTTAGGACTAGCGGGGGCCTTCGATGAGCAGTTCTTC. This translates into CASSLGLAGAFDEQFF.

The genes are TRBV7-9 and TRBJ1-4; no reliable D call. Trimming left V 5 bases short and J 0 bases short, with 10 bases between. CDR1 and CDR2 (germline): SEHNR, FQNEAQ (reference sequence). This CDR3 is built from 15 residues. The CDR3 sequence is CASSRREATNEKLFF. The CDR3 region has the DNA TGTGCCAGCAGCCGTCGGGAAGCAACTAATGAAAAACTGTTTTTT. The whole variable domain, filled in from reference TRBV7-9 and TRBJ1-4, reads DTGVSQNPRHKITKRGQNVTFRCDPISEHNRLYWYRQTLGQGPEFLTYFQNEAQLEKSRLLSDRFSAERPKGSFSTLEIQRTEQGDSAMYLCASSRREATNEKLFFGSGTQLSVL.

V gene TRBV28 combines with J gene TRBJ2-5; D remains ambiguous. CDR1 is MDHEN, CDR2 SYDVKM, per germline. This CDR3 contains 11 residues. Trimming took off 5 bases at V and 7 bases at J, with 8 bases between the two ends. Here the CDR3 DNA reads TGTGCCAGCAGTACACGAAGGACCCAGTACTTC. It encodes CASSTRRTQYF.

This clonotype was detected a few times. V and J are TRBV6-2 or TRBV6-3 and TRBJ2-3; 10 nucleotides match TRBD2. Per germline, CDR1 MNHEY and CDR2 SVGEGT. The CDR3 loop spans 13 amino acids. The V segment lost 7 bases and the J segment 6 bases; nucleotides outside the gene matches: 4. CDR3 in amino acids: CASMLAGADTQYF. CDR3 nucleotide sequence: TGTGCCAGCATGCTAGCGGGGGCTGATACGCAGTATTTT.

This clonotype was seen at least ten times. The chain uses TRBV12-3 or TRBV12-4 and TRBJ2-3; TRBD1 is a possible D gene (6 bases). V lost 5 bases to trimming and J lost 2 bases, with 14 bases between them. The length of the CDR3 is 15 residues. CDR3 nucleotides: TGTGCCAGCAGTCCTAGAAGGGGGTCCACAGATACGCAGTATTTT. This codes for CASSPRRGSTDTQYF.

In this sample, this clonotype turned up a few times. This chain uses TRBV6-2 or TRBV6-3 with TRBJ2-7, with 9 bases that match TRBD1. Germline-derived CDR1 and CDR2 are MNHEY and SVGEGT. The V and J ends lost 6 bases and 3 bases, in that order; junction bases with no gene match: 6. The CDR3 loop spans 14 amino acids. Written as DNA, the CDR3 is TGTGCCAGCAGCGCGACAGGGGGGCTCTACGAGCAGTACTTC. Amino acid sequence: CASSATGGLYEQYF.

The chain combines TRBV5-1 with TRBJ1-2; 10 bases map to TRBD1. This CDR3 is 14 amino acids long. J was trimmed by 8 bases and V by 0 bases; bases with no gene match: 4. Germline V lookup: CDR1 SGHRS, CDR2 YFSETQ. The CDR3 sequence: CASSLEGQGRGYTF. In DNA form, the CDR3 reads TGCGCCAGCAGCTTGGAGGGACAGGGGAGGGGCTACACCTTC.

This chain connects TRBV10-3 to TRBJ1-2; 8 bases map to TRBD1. The trim removed 0 bases at V and 4 bases at J, leaving 1 base unmatched. Germline CDR1 reads ENHRY; CDR2 reads SYGVKD. CDR3 size: 14 residues. The CDR3 region is CAISESDRAYGYTF. In nucleotides, the CDR3 is TGTGCCATCAGTGAGTCGGACAGGGCCTATGGCTACACCTTC.

In its sample, this clonotype was seen a few times. This rearrangement joins TRBV20-1 to TRBJ2-7; 16 nucleotides align to TRBD2. The germline V gene has CDR1 DFQATT and CDR2 SNEGSKA (reference sequence). J lost 3 bases, V lost 0 bases, and 2 bases had no gene match. The CDR3 is made up of 16 amino acids. As DNA, the CDR3 is TGCAGTGCTAGAGACGGGACTAGCGGGAGGGGCTACGAGCAGTACTTC. Residues: CSARDGTSGRGYEQYF.

This clonotype was seen at least ten times. The CDR3 nucleotides read TGTGCCAGCAGTTTTTCTGGGGGGTCACCCCTCCACTTT. Translating it yields CASSFSGGSPLHF. The chain employs TRBV12-3 or TRBV12-4 and TRBJ1-6; the D gene is possibly TRBD1 (5 bases). This CDR3 spans 13 amino acids. V lost 3 bases and J 10 bases, leaving 10 bases between the germline ends.